This T cell receptor beta chain was retrieved from a study of T cells in Graves' hyperthyroidism and ophthalmopathy. Regions amplified from RNA transcripts were the TCR beta CDR3 regions. A first-round RT-PCR of the TCR CDR3 used the HTBI primer set. TCRdb reanalysed the multiplex PCR reads using MiXCR and keeps one entry per CDR3 protein. The sample lists about 660,000 distinct CDR3 sequences, just under 45% occurring once. In its sample, this clonotype was seen a few times. Its antigen is not known. Clinical symptoms, serum thyroxine, TRAb, thyroid ultrasound and orbital computed tomography informed diagnoses. Findings of the study overall: Researchers found most expanded thyroid clonotypes above 0.001 in blood as well.

Trimming pared 2 bases from V and 2 bases from J, leaving 13 bases between. CDR1 is SNHLY and CDR2 is FYNNEI in the germline V gene. CDR3 length: 16 residues. The receptor was derived from an adult man with Graves' disease, either hyperthyroidism or ophthalmopathy (not recorded which). The sample consisted of peripheral blood or thyroid tissue (not recorded which). V gene TRBV2 combines with J gene TRBJ1-5, with D possibly matching TRBD1 (6 bases). The CDR3 loop is CASSESTGTRNQPQHF. The CDR3, as DNA: TGTGCCAGCAGTGAATCAACAGGGACCCGCAATCAGCCCCAGCATTTT.